This T cell receptor beta chain was recovered during a study of CD8 T cells in ankylosing spondylitis. CDR1 MNHNS and CDR2 SASEGT come from the germline V gene. CDR3 length: 17 residues. The junction had 12 bases not matched to a gene; V was cut back by 6 bases and J by 1 base. Overall study findings and caveats: Typical of ankylosing spondylitis blood, it appeared, was a TCR beta motif of about eight highly homologous variants.

This clonotype was counted a single time. Its antigen is not identified. It was by quantitative 5'-RACE with molecular barcodes that TCR beta libraries were made. In TCRdb, the 5' RACE reads were re-called with MiXCR into one record per CDR3 protein. The sample has a few hundred thousand distinct CDR3 sequences, over 15% seen once. The chain combines TRBV6-1 with TRBJ2-1; TRBD1 aligns across 7 bases. The sequencing sample was made of blood, either unsorted or a sorted T cell fraction (not recorded which). This sequence was found in a male donor with ankylosing spondylitis or in good health (not recorded which). The CDR3 is CASSPLRQGESYNEQFF. The CDR3 region has the DNA TGTGCCAGCAGCCCCTTAAGGCAGGGGGAATCCTACAATGAGCAGTTCTTC.